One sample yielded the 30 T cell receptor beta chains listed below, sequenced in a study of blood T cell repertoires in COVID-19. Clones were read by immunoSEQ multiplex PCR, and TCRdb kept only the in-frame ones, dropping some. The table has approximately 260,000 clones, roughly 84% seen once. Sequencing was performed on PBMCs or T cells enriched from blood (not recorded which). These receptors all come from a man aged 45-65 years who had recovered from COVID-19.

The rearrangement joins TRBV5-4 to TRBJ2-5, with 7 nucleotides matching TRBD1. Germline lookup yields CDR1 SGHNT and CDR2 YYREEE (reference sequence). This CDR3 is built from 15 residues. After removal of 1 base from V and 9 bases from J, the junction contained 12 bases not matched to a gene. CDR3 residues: CASSLQQGFQGAQYF. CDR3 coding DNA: TGTGCCAGCAGCTTGCAACAGGGGTTCCAGGGGGCCCAGTACTTC. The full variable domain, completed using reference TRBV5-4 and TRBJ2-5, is ETGVTQSPTHLIKTRGQQVTLRCSSQSGHNTVSWYQQALGQGPQFIFQYYREEENGRGNFPPRFSGLQFPNYSSELNVNALELDDSALYLCASSLQQGFQGAQYFGPGTRLLVL.

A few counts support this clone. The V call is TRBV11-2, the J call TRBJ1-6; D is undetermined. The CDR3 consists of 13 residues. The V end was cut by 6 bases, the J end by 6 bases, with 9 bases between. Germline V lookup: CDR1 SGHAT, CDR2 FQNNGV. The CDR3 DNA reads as TGTGCCAGCAGTACTGATCCTAATTCACCCCTCCACTTT. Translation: CASSTDPNSPLHF.

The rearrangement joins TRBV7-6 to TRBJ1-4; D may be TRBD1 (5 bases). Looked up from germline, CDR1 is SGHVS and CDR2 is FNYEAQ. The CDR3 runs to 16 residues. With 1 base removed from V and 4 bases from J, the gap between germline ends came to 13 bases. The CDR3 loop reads CASSLEGRALNEKLFF. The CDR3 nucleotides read TGTGCCAGCAGCTTAGAGGGCAGGGCCCTTAATGAAAAACTGTTTTTT. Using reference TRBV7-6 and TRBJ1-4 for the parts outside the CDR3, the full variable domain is GAGVSQSPRYKVTKRGQDVALRCDPISGHVSLYWYRQALGQGPEFLTYFNYEAQQDKSGLPNDRFSAERPEGSISTLTIQRTEQRDSAMYRCASSLEGRALNEKLFFGSGTQLSVL.

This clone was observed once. CDR3 amino acids: CASSEEGTRVRETQYF. For the CDR3, the DNA is TGTGCCAGCAGTGAAGAAGGGACTAGGGTCCGGGAGACCCAGTACTTC. The V call is TRBV2, the J call TRBJ2-5; TRBD2 aligns across 8 bases. The germline gives CDR1 SNHLY, CDR2 FYNNEI. The V gene end was trimmed by 1 base and the J gene end by 5 bases; junction bases not matched to a gene: 9. CDR3 length: 16 residues. The full variable domain, in which reference TRBV2 and TRBJ2-5 provide the parts outside the CDR3, is EPEVTQTPSHQVTQMGQEVILRCVPISNHLYFYWYRQILGQKVEFLVSFYNNEISEKSEIFDDQFSVERPDGSNFTLKIRSTKLEDSAMYFCASSEEGTRVRETQYFGPGTRLLVL.

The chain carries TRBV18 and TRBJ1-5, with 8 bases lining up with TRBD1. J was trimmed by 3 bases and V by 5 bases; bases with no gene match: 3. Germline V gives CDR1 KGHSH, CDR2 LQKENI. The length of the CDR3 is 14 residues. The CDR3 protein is CASSETGDNQPQHF. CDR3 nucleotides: TGTGCCAGCTCAGAGACAGGGGACAATCAGCCCCAGCATTTT.

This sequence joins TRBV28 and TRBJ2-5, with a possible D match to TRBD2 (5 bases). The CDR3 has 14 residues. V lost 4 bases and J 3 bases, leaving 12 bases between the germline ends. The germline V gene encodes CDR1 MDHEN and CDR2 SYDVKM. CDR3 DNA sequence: TGTGCCAGCAGTTGGACTCTTGGAAAAGAGACCCAGTACTTC. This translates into CASSWTLGKETQYF.

CDR3 region: CASSVERGVTGELFF. DNA for the CDR3: TGTGCCAGCAGTGTTGAGCGGGGGGTCACCGGGGAGCTGTTTTTT. The chain couples TRBV2 to TRBJ2-2; 9 bases line up with TRBD2. Germline CDR1 SNHLY, CDR2 FYNNEI. V gave up 4 bases and J gave up 4 bases; unmatched junction bases: 4. CDR3 length equals 15 residues.

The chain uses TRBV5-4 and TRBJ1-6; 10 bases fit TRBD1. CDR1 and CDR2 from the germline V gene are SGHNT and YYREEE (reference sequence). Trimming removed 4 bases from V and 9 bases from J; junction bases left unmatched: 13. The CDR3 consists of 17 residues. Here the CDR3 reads CASSPPGQGTIGSPLHF. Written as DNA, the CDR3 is TGTGCCAGCAGCCCTCCGGGACAGGGGACTATAGGTTCACCCCTCCACTTT.

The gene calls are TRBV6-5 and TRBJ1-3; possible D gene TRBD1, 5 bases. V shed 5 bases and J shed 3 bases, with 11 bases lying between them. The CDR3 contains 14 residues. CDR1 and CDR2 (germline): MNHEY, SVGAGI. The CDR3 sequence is CASSPQGGGNTIYF. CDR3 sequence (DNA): TGTGCCAGCAGTCCCCAGGGTGGTGGAAACACCATATATTTT.

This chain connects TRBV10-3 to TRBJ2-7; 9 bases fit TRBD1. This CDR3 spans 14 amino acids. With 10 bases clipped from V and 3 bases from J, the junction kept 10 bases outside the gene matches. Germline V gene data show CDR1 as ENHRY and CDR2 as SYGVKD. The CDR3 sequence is CATNPGTGSYEQYF. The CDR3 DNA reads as TGTGCCACCAACCCCGGGACAGGGAGCTACGAGCAGTACTTC.

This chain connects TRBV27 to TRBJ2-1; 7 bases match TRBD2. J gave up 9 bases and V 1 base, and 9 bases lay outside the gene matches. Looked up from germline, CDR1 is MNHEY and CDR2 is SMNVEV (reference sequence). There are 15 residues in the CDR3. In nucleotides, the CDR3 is TGTGCCAGCAGTTTATGGGCTAGCGGTCTGGGTGAGCAGTTCTTC. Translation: CASSLWASGLGEQFF.

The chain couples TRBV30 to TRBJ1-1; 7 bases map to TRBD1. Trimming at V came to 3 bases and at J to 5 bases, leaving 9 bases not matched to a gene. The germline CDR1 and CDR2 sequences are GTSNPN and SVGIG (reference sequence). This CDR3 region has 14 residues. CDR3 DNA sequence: TGTGCCTGGAGCCCCGGACAGGTTGGGACTGAAGCTTTCTTT. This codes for CAWSPGQVGTEAFF.

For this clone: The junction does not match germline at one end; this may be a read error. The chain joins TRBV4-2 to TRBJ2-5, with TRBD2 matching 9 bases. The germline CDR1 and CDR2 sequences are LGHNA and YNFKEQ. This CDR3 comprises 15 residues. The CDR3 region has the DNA TGTGCCAGCAGCCAAGGGAGAATAGCGGGGGAGAACCAGTACTTC. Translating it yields CASSQGRIAGENQYF.

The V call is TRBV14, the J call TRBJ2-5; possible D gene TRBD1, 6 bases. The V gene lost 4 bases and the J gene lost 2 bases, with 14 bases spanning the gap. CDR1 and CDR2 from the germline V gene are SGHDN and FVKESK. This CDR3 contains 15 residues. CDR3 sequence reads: CASSPRRGGQETQYF. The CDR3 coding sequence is TGTGCCAGCAGCCCCCGGCGAGGGGGTCAAGAGACCCAGTACTTC.

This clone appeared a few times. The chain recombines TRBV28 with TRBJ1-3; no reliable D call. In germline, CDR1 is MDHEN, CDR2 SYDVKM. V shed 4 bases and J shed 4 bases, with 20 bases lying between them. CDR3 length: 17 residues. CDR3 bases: TGTGCCAGCAGTTCTACCAGACAAGAACCCGCAGGAAACACCATATATTTT. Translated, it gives CASSSTRQEPAGNTIYF.

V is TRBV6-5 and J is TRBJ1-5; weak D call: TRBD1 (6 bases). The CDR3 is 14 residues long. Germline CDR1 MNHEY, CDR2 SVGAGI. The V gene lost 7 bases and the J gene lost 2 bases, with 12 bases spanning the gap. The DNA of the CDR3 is TGTGCCAGCATGAGGGGGGGTGGCAATCAGCCCCAGCATTTT. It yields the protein CASMRGGGNQPQHF.

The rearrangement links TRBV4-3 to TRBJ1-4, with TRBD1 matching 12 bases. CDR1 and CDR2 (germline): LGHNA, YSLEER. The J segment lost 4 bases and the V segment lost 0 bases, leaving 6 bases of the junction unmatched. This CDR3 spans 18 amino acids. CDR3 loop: CASSQDRDRGQGNEKLFF. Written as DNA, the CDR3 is TGCGCCAGCAGCCAAGACCGGGACAGGGGGCAGGGTAATGAAAAACTGTTTTTT.

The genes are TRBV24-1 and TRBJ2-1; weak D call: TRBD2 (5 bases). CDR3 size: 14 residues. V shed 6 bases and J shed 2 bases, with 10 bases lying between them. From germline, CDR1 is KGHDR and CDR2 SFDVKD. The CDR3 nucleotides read TGTGCCACCAGTACAGAGGGTCCCTACAATGAGCAGTTCTTC. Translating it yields CATSTEGPYNEQFF.

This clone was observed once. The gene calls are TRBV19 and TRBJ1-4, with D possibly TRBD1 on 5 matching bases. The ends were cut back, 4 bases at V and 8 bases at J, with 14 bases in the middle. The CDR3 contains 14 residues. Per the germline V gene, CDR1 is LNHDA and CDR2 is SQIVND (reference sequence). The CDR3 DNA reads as TGTGCCAGTAGTACCGCGCAGGGAAGCGAAAAACTGTTTTTT. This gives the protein CASSTAQGSEKLFF. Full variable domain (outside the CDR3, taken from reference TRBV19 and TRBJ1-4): DGGITQSPKYLFRKEGQNVTLSCEQNLNHDAMYWYRQDPGQGLRLIYYSQIVNDFQKGDIAEGYSVSREKKESFPLTVTSAQKNPTAFYLCASSTAQGSEKLFFGSGTQLSVL.

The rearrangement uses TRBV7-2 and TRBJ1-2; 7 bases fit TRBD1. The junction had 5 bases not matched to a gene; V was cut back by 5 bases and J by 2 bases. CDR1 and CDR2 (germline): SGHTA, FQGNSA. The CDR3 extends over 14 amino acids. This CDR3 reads CASSRDSGNYGYTF. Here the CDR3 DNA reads TGTGCCAGCAGCCGGGACAGCGGGAACTATGGCTACACCTTC.

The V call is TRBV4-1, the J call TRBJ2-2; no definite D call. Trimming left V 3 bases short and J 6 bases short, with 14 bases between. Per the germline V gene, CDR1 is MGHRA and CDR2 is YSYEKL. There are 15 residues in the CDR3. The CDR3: CASSHTLTNPGELFF. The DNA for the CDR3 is TGCGCCAGCAGCCACACACTCACTAATCCCGGGGAGCTGTTTTTT.

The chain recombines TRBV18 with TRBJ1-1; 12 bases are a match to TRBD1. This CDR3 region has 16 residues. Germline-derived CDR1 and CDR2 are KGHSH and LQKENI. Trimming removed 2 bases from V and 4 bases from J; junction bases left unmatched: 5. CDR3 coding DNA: TGTGCCAGCTCACCAGGGACAGGGGGCACGGGCACTGAAGCTTTCTTT. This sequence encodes CASSPGTGGTGTEAFF.

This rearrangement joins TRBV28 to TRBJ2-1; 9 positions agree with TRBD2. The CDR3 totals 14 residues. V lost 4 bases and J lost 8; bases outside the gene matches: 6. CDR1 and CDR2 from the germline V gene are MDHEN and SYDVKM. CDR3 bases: TGTGCCAGCAGTTCCCTAGCGGGAACCGATGAGCAGTTCTTC. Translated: CASSSLAGTDEQFF.

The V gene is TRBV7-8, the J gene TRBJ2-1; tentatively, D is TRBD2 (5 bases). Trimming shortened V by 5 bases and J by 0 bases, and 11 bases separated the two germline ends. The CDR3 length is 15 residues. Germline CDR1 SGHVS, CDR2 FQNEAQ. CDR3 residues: CASSPTIISYNEQFF. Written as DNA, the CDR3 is TGTGCCAGCAGCCCGACTATTATCTCCTACAATGAGCAGTTCTTC.

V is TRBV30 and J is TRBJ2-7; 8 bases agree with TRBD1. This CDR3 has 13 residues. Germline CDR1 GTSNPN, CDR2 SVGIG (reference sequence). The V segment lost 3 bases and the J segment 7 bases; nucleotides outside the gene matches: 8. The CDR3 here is CAWSRDRMVEQYF. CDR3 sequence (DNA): TGTGCCTGGAGCCGGGACAGGATGGTTGAGCAGTACTTC.

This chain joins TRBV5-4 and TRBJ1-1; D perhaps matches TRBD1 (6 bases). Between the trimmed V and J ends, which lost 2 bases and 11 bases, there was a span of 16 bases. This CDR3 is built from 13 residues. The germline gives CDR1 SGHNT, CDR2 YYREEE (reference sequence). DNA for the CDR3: TGTGCCAGCAGCTTATCCCCGACAGGTATGGCTTTCTTT. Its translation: CASSLSPTGMAFF.

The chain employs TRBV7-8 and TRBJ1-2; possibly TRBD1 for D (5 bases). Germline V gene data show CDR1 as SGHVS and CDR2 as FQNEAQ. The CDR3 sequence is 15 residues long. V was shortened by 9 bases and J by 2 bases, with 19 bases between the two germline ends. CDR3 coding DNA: TGTGCCAGTATTCGAAGGGAGGGGTCGAACTATGGCTACACCTTC. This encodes CASIRREGSNYGYTF.

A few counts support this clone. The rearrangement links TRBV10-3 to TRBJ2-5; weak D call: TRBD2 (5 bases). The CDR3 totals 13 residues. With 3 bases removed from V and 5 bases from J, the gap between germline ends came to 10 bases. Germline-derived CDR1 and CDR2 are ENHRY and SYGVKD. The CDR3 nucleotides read TGTGCCATCAGTGAACGGGGTACGGAGACCCAGTACTTC. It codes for CAISERGTETQYF.

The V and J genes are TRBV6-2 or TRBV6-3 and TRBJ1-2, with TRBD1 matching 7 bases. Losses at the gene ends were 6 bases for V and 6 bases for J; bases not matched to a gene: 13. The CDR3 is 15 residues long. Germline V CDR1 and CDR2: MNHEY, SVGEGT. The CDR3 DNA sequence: TGTGCCAGCAGCCTATACGTGACAGGGTCAGATGGCTACACCTTC. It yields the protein CASSLYVTGSDGYTF.

The CDR3, as DNA: TGCGCCAGCAGCCAAGGGGTAGCGGGCGGGGACAATGAGCAGTTCTTC. Protein: CASSQGVAGGDNEQFF. The chain uses TRBV4-3 and TRBJ2-1; 7 nucleotides align to TRBD2. CDR3 length: 16 residues. Germline trimming cut 1 base from V and 5 bases from J; bases unmatched to any gene: 8. The germline V gene has CDR1 LGHNA and CDR2 YSLEER.